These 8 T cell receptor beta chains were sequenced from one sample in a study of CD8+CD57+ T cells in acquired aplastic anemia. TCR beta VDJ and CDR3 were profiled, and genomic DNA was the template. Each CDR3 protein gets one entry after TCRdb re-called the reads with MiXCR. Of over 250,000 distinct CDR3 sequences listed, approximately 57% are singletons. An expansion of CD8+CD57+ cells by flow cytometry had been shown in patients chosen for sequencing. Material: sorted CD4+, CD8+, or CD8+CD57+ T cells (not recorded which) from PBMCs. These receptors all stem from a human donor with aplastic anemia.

The CDR3 nucleotides read TGTGCCAGCAGCTTAGCGGGGGGCAGAAATACGCAGTATTTT. It encodes CASSLAGGRNTQYF. The V call is TRBV7-2, the J call TRBJ2-3, with D perhaps TRBD1 or TRBD2 (6 bases each). CDR1 and CDR2 from the germline V gene are SGHTA and FQGNSA. V was pared by 0 bases and J by 7 bases, with 11 bases between. The CDR3 spans 14 residues.

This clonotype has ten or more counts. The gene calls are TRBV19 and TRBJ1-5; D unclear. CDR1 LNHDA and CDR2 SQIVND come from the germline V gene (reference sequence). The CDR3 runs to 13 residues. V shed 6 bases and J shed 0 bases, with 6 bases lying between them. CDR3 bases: TGTGCCAGTAGGCGGGGTAGCAATCAGCCCCAGCATTTT. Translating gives CASRRGSNQPQHF.

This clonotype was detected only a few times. The CDR3 region has the DNA TGTGCCAGGCGCAGGGGGCCTACCCAAGAGACCCAGTACTTC. Translating it yields CARRRGPTQETQYF. The V call is TRBV2, the J call TRBJ2-5, with TRBD1 matching over 8 bases. The length of the CDR3 is 14 residues. Trimming cost V 9 bases and J 1 base; bases outside gene matches: 7. Germline CDR1 is SNHLY and CDR2 is FYNNEI.

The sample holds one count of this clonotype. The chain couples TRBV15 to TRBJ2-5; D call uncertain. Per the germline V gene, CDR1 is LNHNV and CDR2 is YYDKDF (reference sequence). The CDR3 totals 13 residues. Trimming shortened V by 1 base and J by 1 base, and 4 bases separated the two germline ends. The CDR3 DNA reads TGTGCCACCAGCAGAGGACCCCAAGAGACCCAGTACTTC. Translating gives CATSRGPQETQYF.

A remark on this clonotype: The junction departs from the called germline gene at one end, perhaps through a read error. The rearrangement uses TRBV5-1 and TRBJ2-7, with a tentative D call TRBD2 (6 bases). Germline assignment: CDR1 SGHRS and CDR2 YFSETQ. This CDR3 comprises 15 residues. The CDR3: CASSPHPGVSYEQDF. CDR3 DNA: TGCGCCAGCAGCCCCCACCCGGGGGTGTCCTACGAGCAGGACTTC.

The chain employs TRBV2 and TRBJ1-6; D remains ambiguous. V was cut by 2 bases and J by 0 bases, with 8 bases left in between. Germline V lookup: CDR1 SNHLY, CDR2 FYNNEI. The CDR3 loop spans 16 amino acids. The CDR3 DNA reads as TGTGCCAGCAGTGAATATCAAAGCTCCTATAATTCACCCCTCCACTTT. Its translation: CASSEYQSSYNSPLHF.

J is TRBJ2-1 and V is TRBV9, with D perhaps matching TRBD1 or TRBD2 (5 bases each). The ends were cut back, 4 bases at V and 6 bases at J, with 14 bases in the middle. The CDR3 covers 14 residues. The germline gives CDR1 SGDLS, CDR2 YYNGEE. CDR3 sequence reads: CASSPSGTLNEQFF. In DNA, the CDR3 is TGTGCCAGCAGCCCTTCCGGGACCCTCAATGAGCAGTTCTTC.

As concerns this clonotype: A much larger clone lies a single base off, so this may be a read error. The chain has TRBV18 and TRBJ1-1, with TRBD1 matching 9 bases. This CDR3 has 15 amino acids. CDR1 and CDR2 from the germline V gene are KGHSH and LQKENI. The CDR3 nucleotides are TGTGCCAGCTCACGTGAACAGGGGGCGAGCACTGAAGCTCTCTTT. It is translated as CASSREQGASTEALF. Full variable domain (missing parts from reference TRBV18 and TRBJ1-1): NAGVMQNPRHLVRRRGQEARLRCSPMKGHSHVYWYRQLPEEGLKFMVYLQKENIIDESGMPKERFSAEFPKEGPSILRIQQVVRGDSAAYFCASSREQGASTEALFGQGTRLTVV.